This T cell receptor (beta chain) is from a study of graft-versus-host responses after intestinal transplantation. As for the study in general: Anti-thymocyte globulin induction, then tacrolimus and steroids for two to four years, went to all recipients. General study points: Graft-versus-host to host-versus-graft clonal ratios in allografts were high in patients with graft-donor T cell macrochimerism.

As for this clone: Its target is unknown.

Repertoires were generated with immunoSEQ multiplex PCR, while TCRdb's copy carries only in-frame clones and drops some. Here the sample spans 100,000 to 140,000 clones, approximately 88% being singletons. This CDR3 region has 14 residues. Germline CDR1 and CDR2: WSHSY and SAAADI. V was trimmed by 7 bases and J by 1 base, leaving 13 bases between them. V is TRBV10-2 and J is TRBJ1-1; D possibly corresponds to TRBD1 (5 bases). The material was unstimulated CD4+ T cells sorted from spleen or lymph node cells, obtained before transplant. The receptor's source is a human donor who was the organ donor for an intestinal transplant. Here the CDR3 DNA reads TGCGCCAGCACTCACAGGACGACGAACACTGAAGCTTTCTTT. Amino acids: CASTHRTTNTEAFF.